This is a list of T cell receptor beta chains from one sample in a study of T cells in Graves' hyperthyroidism and ophthalmopathy. A single record per CDR3 protein comes from TCRdb applying MiXCR to the multiplex PCR reads. This sample has fewer than 600,000 distinct CDR3 sequences, with approximately 15% found just once. The sequencing sample was made of blood. The receptors here all came from a woman between 35 and 50 years old with Graves' hyperthyroidism. Both conserved end residues are part of each CDR3. The D gene is left open where the match is weak. Size is omitted from some rows. Given values are once, few, many or a class for expanded clones.

clone size	V gene	J gene	D gene	CDR3 DNA	CDR3 protein
few	TRBV13	TRBJ2-7	TRBD2	TGTGCCAGCAGCGCCACCGGGACTAGCGGCTACGAGCAGTACTTC	CASSATGTSGYEQYF
-	TRBV10-3	TRBJ1-4	TRBD1	TGTGCCATCAGTGACCCAGGGGGCTCAACTAATGAAAAACTGTTTTTT	CAISDPGGSTNEKLFF
few	TRBV19	TRBJ1-4	TRBD1	TGTGCCAGTAACTCCGGGACAGGCAATGAAAAACTGTTTTTT	CASNSGTGNEKLFF
many	TRBV5-5	TRBJ1-5	-	TGTGCCAGCAGCTTCAGTTATAGCAATCAGCCCCAGCATTTT	CASSFSYSNQPQHF
many	TRBV7-2	TRBJ1-2	-	TGTGCCAGCAGTCCGACAGCTAACTATGGCTACACCTTC	CASSPTANYGYTF
many	TRBV5-5	TRBJ2-3	-	TGTGCCAGCAGCTGGGGGGGGCGTAATCCTGCAGATACGCAGTATTTT	CASSWGGRNPADTQYF
few	TRBV28	TRBJ2-3	-	TGTGCCAGCAGTTTTGGTGGCAATTCAGATACGCAGTATTTT	CASSFGGNSDTQYF
-	TRBV2	TRBJ2-7	TRBD2	TGTGCCAGCAGAAAAGGGGCTAGCGGGAGGGCCCGGGGAGAGCAGTACTTC	CASRKGASGRARGEQYF
many	TRBV28	TRBJ1-1	TRBD1	TGTGCCAGCAGGTTGGGCCGGGCAGGGGGTATCACTGAAGCTTTCTTT	CASRLGRAGGITEAFF
-	TRBV28	TRBJ2-2	-	TGTGCCAGCAGTTTAAAGCAGGGAGGCACCGGGGAGCTGTTTTTT	CASSLKQGGTGELFF
few	TRBV20-1	TRBJ2-5	TRBD2	TGCAGTGCTAGAGACGGGGGGACTAGCAGACAAGAGACCCAGTACTTC	CSARDGGTSRQETQYF
many	TRBV7-3	TRBJ1-4	-	TGTGCCAGCAGCCTCTACCATAATGAAAAACTGTTTTTT	CASSLYHNEKLFF
many	TRBV20-1	TRBJ2-6	-	TGCAGTGCTAGAGACGCCAGTGGGGCCAACGTCCTGACTTTC	CSARDASGANVLTF
many	TRBV11-2	TRBJ2-2	-	TGTGCCAGCAGCTCAGGACAGACGAACACCGGGGAGCTGTTTTTT	CASSSGQTNTGELFF
many	TRBV6-2/TRBV6-3	TRBJ1-2	TRBD1	TGTGCCAGCAGTTACCACGACAGGGGACCTGGCTACACCTTC	CASSYHDRGPGYTF
-	TRBV10-3	TRBJ2-2	TRBD2	TGTGCCATCAGTGGGGGTCCTAGCGGGAGTACCGGCACCGGGGAGCTGTTTTTT	CAISGGPSGSTGTGELFF
-	TRBV12-3/TRBV12-4	TRBJ1-6	-	TGTGCCAGCAGTCCCGGTCTCATTTCACCCCTCCACTTT	CASSPGLISPLHF
many	TRBV10-3	TRBJ2-2	TRBD2	TGTGCCATCAGCAAAAATCCCCCTAGCGGGAGTGACACCGGGGAGCTGTTTTTT	CAISKNPPSGSDTGELFF
many	TRBV2	TRBJ2-7	TRBD1	TGTGCCAGCAGTGTCGACAGGGGGCAGTACGAGCAGTACTTC	CASSVDRGQYEQYF
-	TRBV7-2	TRBJ2-1	TRBD1	TGTGCCAGCAGCTTAGTGCGCCAGGGGGCAATCAATGAGCAGTTCTTC	CASSLVRQGAINEQFF
-	TRBV20-1	TRBJ2-1	-	TGCACTTCCCTAAGGGGAGTATCAAATGAGCAGTTCTTC	CTSLRGVSNEQFF
many	TRBV7-6	TRBJ1-6	-	TGTGCCAGCAGCTCCTGGGATTCACCCCTCCACTTT	CASSSWDSPLHF
few	TRBV6-1	TRBJ1-6	-	TGTGCCAGCAGGGGCGCGATGGGGTCACCCCTCCACTTT	CASRGAMGSPLHF
many	TRBV28	TRBJ1-4	TRBD1	TGTGCCAGCAATCTCAGCGGGACAGGGCAAGGAAAACTGTTTTTT	CASNLSGTGQGKLFF
few	TRBV29-1	TRBJ2-2	TRBD1	TGCAGCGTTGGACATTCAGGGGGCTTAATAACCGGGGAGCTGTTTTTT	CSVGHSGGLITGELFF
many	TRBV29-1	TRBJ1-2	-	TGCAGCGCCGTTGGGGATGACTATGGCTACACCTTC	CSAVGDDYGYTF
many	TRBV3-1	TRBJ1-4	TRBD1	TGTGCCAGCAGCCGGACAGGGGGAAAACTGTTTTTT	CASSRTGGKLFF
few	TRBV28	TRBJ2-1	TRBD2	TGTGCCAGCAGTAGCCGATGGAGTAGCGGGAGTATTTATGAGCAGTTCTTC	CASSSRWSSGSIYEQFF
many	TRBV6-1	TRBJ2-3	TRBD2	TGTGCCAGCAGTGAAGGGCTAGCGGGAGGCACAGATACGCAGTATTTT	CASSEGLAGGTDTQYF
many	TRBV20-1	TRBJ2-4	-	TGCAGTGCTAGCGGGAGAGCCAAAAACATTCAGTACTTC	CSASGRAKNIQYF
few	TRBV10-3	TRBJ2-1	-	TGTGCCATCATGGGCCACCGAAATGAGCAGTTCTTC	CAIMGHRNEQFF
many	TRBV28	TRBJ2-3	-	TGTGCCAGCAGTTCCGGGCGGGCCGCTAGCACAGATACGCAGTATTTT	CASSSGRAASTDTQYF
many	TRBV18	TRBJ1-4	-	TGTGCCAGCTCACCTCGTCAGGGCAATGAAAAACTGTTTTTT	CASSPRQGNEKLFF
few	TRBV18	TRBJ2-1	TRBD2	TGTGCCACCGCAGCGGGAGAGGCCGTCCTTGAGCAGTTCTTC	CATAAGEAVLEQFF
many	TRBV11-2	TRBJ2-1	TRBD2	TGTGCCAGCAGCTTCACCGTCGGAGGACTAGCGGGAGCCTACAATGAGCAGTTCTTC	CASSFTVGGLAGAYNEQFF
few	TRBV2	TRBJ2-6	TRBD2	TGTGCCAGCAGTGATACCGGGAGGGCCTCTGGGGCCGACGTCCTGACTTTC	CASSDTGRASGADVLTF
few	TRBV4-1	TRBJ2-7	TRBD1	TGCGCCAGCAGCCAAGGTCCCGGGACAGGGACCTCTTCCTACGAGCAGTACTTC	CASSQGPGTGTSSYEQYF
-	TRBV7-7	TRBJ2-7	TRBD1	TGTGCTAGGAGCTTGACAGGGAGCCACGAGCAGTACTTC	CARSLTGSHEQYF
many	TRBV11-2	TRBJ1-2	-	TGTGCCAGCAGCTTAGCAGAAAACTATGGCTACACCTTC	CASSLAENYGYTF
many	TRBV3-1	TRBJ2-7	-	TGTGCCAGCAGTCGTATGACAGTCTCCTACGAGCAGTACTTC	CASSRMTVSYEQYF
many	TRBV25-1	TRBJ2-7	-	TGTGCCAGCAGGCGAGACTGGGAGAATTTCTACGAGCAGTACTTC	CASRRDWENFYEQYF
many	TRBV12-3/TRBV12-4	TRBJ2-2	-	TGTGCCAGCAGTTCGACAAGGGTCGGCGGGGAGCTGTTTTTT	CASSSTRVGGELFF
many	TRBV7-3	TRBJ2-6	-	TGTGCCAGCAGCTTACCGGGGGTAGGGGCCAACGTCCTGACTTTC	CASSLPGVGANVLTF
many	TRBV7-2	TRBJ2-3	-	TGTGCCAGCAGCTTAGTAGTAGATACGCAGTATTTT	CASSLVVDTQYF
-	TRBV5-1	TRBJ2-6	TRBD1	TGCGCCAGCCGGGACAGGGGCCCAGAATGGCCGGGCTCTGGGGCCAACGTCCTGACTTTC	CASRDRGPEWPGSGANVLTF
many	TRBV28	TRBJ2-2	-	TGTGCCAGCAATTACATCAGGGGAGCCGGGGAGCTGTTTTTT	CASNYIRGAGELFF
once	TRBV28	TRBJ2-6	-	TGTGCCAGCAGTGTCCTACATTCCGGAACTGGGGCCAACGTCCTGACTTTC	CASSVLHSGTGANVLTF
-	TRBV14	TRBJ2-7	-	TGTGCCAGCAGGGACAGCACGACCTACGAGCAGTACTTC	CASRDSTTYEQYF
many	TRBV5-1	TRBJ2-1	-	TGCGCCAGCAGCTTAGAGGGGACCAATGAGCAGTTCTTC	CASSLEGTNEQFF
many	TRBV7-9	TRBJ2-1	-	TGTGCCAGCAGCCACAGACGGGAGAGAGGGAATGAGCAGTTCTTC	CASSHRRERGNEQFF
many	TRBV30	TRBJ1-1	-	TGTGCCTGGAGCGTTATTTTGAACACTGAAGCTTTCTTT	CAWSVILNTEAFF
few	TRBV7-6	TRBJ2-7	-	TGTGCCAGCAGCTTGTCCACTTTAACAGGGATTGGCGAGCAGTACTTC	CASSLSTLTGIGEQYF
many	TRBV20-1	TRBJ2-5	TRBD2	TGCAGTGCTACCCCTTCCGGGACAACGAGGCGGGGGGACCAAGAGACCCAGTACTTC	CSATPSGTTRRGDQETQYF
many	TRBV5-1	TRBJ2-3	TRBD2	TGCGCCAGCAGCTTGGAGGTGGGAGGGACAGATACGCAGTATTTT	CASSLEVGGTDTQYF
few	TRBV28	TRBJ1-2	-	TGTGCCAGCAGTTTTGTCGGCAACTATGGCTACACCTTC	CASSFVGNYGYTF
few	TRBV24-1	TRBJ2-1	TRBD2	TGTGCCACCAGTGATTGGAGGACGCGTCCTGACCAGGGACTAGCGGGATACTCCTACAATGAGCAGTTCTTC	CATSDWRTRPDQGLAGYSYNEQFF
-	TRBV10-3	TRBJ1-2	-	TGTGCCATCAGTGTGACAGGCGGGACGGGTGGCTACACCTTC	CAISVTGGTGGYTF